This is a list of T cell receptor beta chains from one sample in a study of T cell changes during pregnancy in multiple sclerosis. Clones were sequenced by immunoSEQ multiplex PCR, and TCRdb holds only the in-frame ones, with some missing. The sample yields tens of thousands of clones, approximately 90% seen once. The specimen comprised peripheral blood, sampled before pregnancy. Every receptor here comes from a female donor with multiple sclerosis, enrolled in a pregnancy study. CDR3s include the opening cysteine and the closing phenylalanine or tryptophan. D genes are given only for firm matches. A clone size is listed for some rows: how often the clone was seen (once, few, many), or a class if it is expanded.

d_call	j_call	v_call	clone_size	cdr3_aa	cdr3_nt
TRBD1	TRBJ1-3	TRBV19	.	CASKAGDRASGNTIYF	TGTGCCAGTAAGGCGGGGGACAGGGCCTCTGGAAACACCATATATTTT
TRBD1	TRBJ1-4	TRBV5-6	.	CASSLTGTVNEKLFF	TGTGCCAGCAGCCTTACCGGGACAGTTAATGAAAAACTGTTTTTT
.	TRBJ1-1	TRBV19	.	CASSTTGNTEAFF	TGTGCCAGTAGTACTACAGGGAACACTGAAGCTTTCTTT
.	TRBJ2-1	TRBV5-1	.	CASSLGGDSYNEQFF	TGCGCCAGCAGCTTGGGGGGGGATTCCTACAATGAGCAGTTCTTC
.	TRBJ1-1	TRBV5-4	.	CASSWGRDTEAFF	TGTGCCAGCAGCTGGGGGCGAGACACTGAAGCTTTCTTT
TRBD1	TRBJ1-5	TRBV19	.	CASSTPRDRGFGQPQHF	TGTGCCAGTAGTACCCCCCGGGACAGGGGTTTTGGGCAGCCCCAGCATTTT
.	TRBJ1-2	TRBV7-2	.	CASQGYYNYGYTF	TGTGCCAGTCAGGGCTACTATAACTATGGCTACACCTTC
.	TRBJ1-3	TRBV7-9	.	CASSSQGSIPGNTIYF	TGTGCCAGCAGCTCCCAGGGCTCTATTCCAGGAAACACCATATATTTT
.	TRBJ1-1	TRBV6-6	.	CASSYLGTGKNTEAFF	TGTGCCAGCAGTTACTTGGGTACCGGGAAGAACACTGAAGCTTTCTTT
.	TRBJ1-2	TRBV4-3	.	CASSQDVTDYGYTF	TGCGCCAGCAGCCAAGATGTAACGGACTATGGCTACACCTTC
.	TRBJ1-1	TRBV9	once	CASSVAPGQLEAFF	TGTGCCAGCAGCGTAGCCCCTGGACAGCTTGAAGCTTTCTTT
.	TRBJ1-5	TRBV11-2	.	CASSLTQQGDQPQHF	TGTGCCAGCAGCTTAACGCAACAGGGTGACCAGCCCCAGCATTTT
TRBD1	TRBJ1-2	TRBV6-6	.	CASSWGGQGYGYTF	TGTGCCAGCAGCTGGGGGGGACAGGGATATGGCTACACCTTC
.	TRBJ1-1	TRBV7-9	.	CASSFPTGTEAFF	TGTGCCAGCAGCTTTCCAACGGGGACTGAAGCTTTCTTT
.	TRBJ2-1	TRBV11-1	.	CASSQTGGKGYNEQFF	TGTGCCAGCAGCCAAACGGGGGGCAAGGGCTACAATGAGCAGTTCTTC
.	TRBJ1-4	TRBV6-5	once	CASSYMRITNEKLFF	TGTGCCAGCAGTTACATGAGGATAACTAATGAAAAACTGTTTTTT
.	TRBJ1-3	TRBV2	.	CASSEPLDSRLRSGNTIYF	TGTGCCAGCAGTGAACCCCTCGACTCTCGCCTTCGCTCTGGAAACACCATATATTTT
.	TRBJ1-5	TRBV2	once	CASTRGEGNQPQHF	TGTGCCAGCACCCGGGGAGAGGGCAATCAGCCCCAGCATTTT
TRBD2	TRBJ2-7	TRBV5-1	.	CASSSFGSGAASYEQYF	TGCGCCAGCAGCTCATTTGGAAGCGGGGCAGCCTCCTACGAGCAGTACTTC
.	TRBJ2-2	TRBV6-5	.	CASSWGRDTGELFF	TGTGCCAGCAGTTGGGGCAGGGACACCGGGGAGCTGTTTTTT
.	TRBJ2-3	TRBV5-1	.	CASRSEVRSSTDTQYF	TGCGCCAGCAGGAGTGAGGTTAGGTCGAGTACAGATACGCAGTATTTT
.	TRBJ2-7	TRBV6-1	.	CASAASYEQYF	TGTGCCAGCGCTGCGTCCTACGAGCAGTACTTC
TRBD1	TRBJ1-5	TRBV2	.	CASSMGQGAGQPQHF	TGTGCCAGCAGTATGGGACAGGGGGCCGGTCAGCCCCAGCATTTT
TRBD1	TRBJ1-2	TRBV25-1	.	CASSEGWGQSYGYTF	TGTGCCAGCAGTGAAGGGTGGGGACAGTCCTATGGCTACACCTTC
.	TRBJ2-3	TRBV27	.	CASSFNWRTDTQYF	TGTGCCAGCAGTTTTAATTGGCGCACAGATACGCAGTATTTT
.	TRBJ1-3	TRBV9	.	CASSVDWGAGNTIYF	TGTGCCAGCAGCGTAGATTGGGGCGCTGGAAACACCATATATTTT
.	TRBJ2-2	TRBV11-2	few	CASSLQDSNTGELFF	TGTGCCAGCAGCCTACAGGATTCGAACACCGGGGAGCTGTTTTTT
TRBD1	TRBJ2-7	TRBV5-1	.	CASSYIQGYEQYF	TGCGCCAGCAGTTATATACAGGGGTACGAGCAGTACTTC
.	TRBJ1-2	TRBV18	.	CASSYVGGRYGYTF	TGTGCCAGCTCTTACGTTGGGGGCCGGTATGGCTACACCTTC
.	TRBJ1-1	TRBV2	.	CASSGQLGTTEAFF	TGTGCCAGCTCCGGACAGTTGGGTACCACTGAAGCTTTCTTT
TRBD1	TRBJ2-1	TRBV6-5	.	CASSRDGTGGYEQFF	TGTGCCAGCAGCCGAGATGGGACAGGGGGCTATGAGCAGTTCTTC
.	TRBJ2-4	TRBV10-2	.	CASDSGVENIQYF	TGCGCCAGCGATTCAGGGGTGGAAAACATTCAGTACTTC
.	TRBJ2-7	TRBV7-8	.	CASSPIAGNEQYF	TGTGCCAGCAGCCCCATCGCAGGGAACGAGCAGTACTTC
.	TRBJ1-1	TRBV6-5	.	CASTQGSNTEAFF	TGTGCCAGCACCCAGGGATCGAACACTGAAGCTTTCTTT
.	TRBJ2-7	TRBV5-1	.	CASSRGLDTSYEQYF	TGCGCCAGCAGTCGGGGGTTGGACACCTCCTACGAGCAGTACTTC
TRBD1	TRBJ2-1	TRBV2	.	CASSKIRQGHEQFF	TGTGCCAGCAGCAAAATCCGACAGGGCCATGAGCAGTTCTTC
.	TRBJ1-2	TRBV19	.	CASSIQVGASYGYTF	TGTGCCAGTAGTATTCAAGTCGGAGCAAGTTATGGCTACACCTTC
.	TRBJ2-2	TRBV9	.	CASSVPSNTGELFF	TGTGCCAGCAGCGTACCCTCGAACACCGGGGAGCTGTTTTTT
TRBD1	TRBJ2-7	TRBV7-9	.	CASSPPQGPSYEQYF	TGTGCCAGCAGCCCCCCACAGGGGCCTTCCTACGAGCAGTACTTC
.	TRBJ2-1	TRBV7-9	few	CASSPSGSYNEQFF	TGTGCCAGCAGCCCCTCAGGTTCCTACAATGAGCAGTTCTTC
.	TRBJ1-1	TRBV7-6	.	CASSLARAVNTEAFF	TGTGCCAGCAGCTTAGCGCGGGCGGTGAACACTGAAGCTTTCTTT
.	TRBJ2-5	TRBV4-3	.	CASSQGPARGEETQYF	TGCGCCAGCAGCCAGGGTCCCGCCAGGGGTGAAGAGACCCAGTACTTC
TRBD2	TRBJ2-1	TRBV7-3	.	CASSLSASGNPIYNEQFF	TGTGCCAGCAGCTTATCTGCTAGCGGGAACCCTATATACAATGAGCAGTTCTTC
.	TRBJ1-2	TRBV7-2	once	CASTVQALYTF	TGTGCCAGCACGGTACAGGCCTTGTACACCTTC
.	TRBJ1-1	TRBV4-1	.	CASSAQGFMTEAFF	TGCGCCAGCAGCGCACAGGGTTTCATGACTGAAGCTTTCTTT
TRBD2	TRBJ2-7	TRBV7-9	.	CASSSWEGSKYEQYF	TGTGCCAGCAGCTCGTGGGAGGGAAGTAAGTACGAGCAGTACTTC
TRBD2	TRBJ2-1	TRBV12-5	.	CASGLIPGGRYNEQFF	TGTGCTAGTGGTTTGATCCCGGGGGGGCGGTACAATGAGCAGTTCTTC
.	TRBJ2-6	TRBV5-4	.	CASSPRLAGANVLTF	TGTGCCAGCAGTCCAAGACTAGCTGGGGCCAACGTCCTGACTTTC
.	TRBJ1-2	TRBV2	.	CASSEGEENYGYTF	TGTGCCAGCAGTGAGGGGGAGGAAAACTATGGCTACACCTTC